Below are 11 T cell receptor beta chains sequenced from a single sample in a study of spatial heterogeneity in lung cancer. Antigen specificity for these receptors is unknown. Findings and caveats of the study: Tumoral mutation counts were tracked by counts of expanded intratumoral alpha and beta TCRs.

Time point noted: sample taken at primary tumor resection. TCRdb recomputed calls from the 5' RACE reads with MiXCR, one row per CDR3 protein. The sample yields approximately 9,200 distinct CDR3 sequences, about 5% seen once. This sample comprised lung tumor tissue, obtained at surgery. Every receptor here comes from a female donor with early-stage non-small cell lung cancer.

There are many counts of this clonotype. In nucleotides, the CDR3 is TGCGCCAGCAGCTTGGAGGCTAGCGCCCTTAGCACAGATACGCAGTATTTT. Its protein is CASSLEASALSTDTQYF. V usage is TRBV5-1 and J usage is TRBJ2-3; possible D gene TRBD2, 6 bases. The CDR3 extends over 17 amino acids. Trimming shortened V by 0 bases and J by 0 bases, and 14 bases separated the two germline ends. Germline lookup yields CDR1 SGHRS and CDR2 YFSETQ.

By share of the sample, this clonotype is medium-sized. This chain connects TRBV20-1 to TRBJ1-6; tentatively, D is TRBD1 (5 bases). The V end was cut by 0 bases, the J end by 8 bases, with 11 bases between. CDR3 length equals 14 residues. Germline values: CDR1 DFQATT, CDR2 SNEGSKA (reference sequence). The CDR3 DNA reads as TGCAGTGCTAGAGATCAGGGAGCCGATTCACCCCTCCACTTT. This encodes CSARDQGADSPLHF.

This clonotype is medium-sized. V is TRBV5-5 and J is TRBJ1-1; the D is unclear. Trimming cost V 1 base and J 0 bases, with 4 bases left between them. Germline lookup yields CDR1 SGHKS and CDR2 YYEKEE (reference sequence). The CDR3 sequence is 13 residues long. The CDR3 region has the DNA TGTGCCAGCAGCTTGAGAGTGAACACTGAAGCTTTCTTT. The encoded protein is CASSLRVNTEAFF.

At least ten counts were recorded for this clonotype. The genes are TRBV6-2 or TRBV6-3 and TRBJ1-1, with D hard to call. The CDR3 totals 13 residues. CDR1 is MNHEY, CDR2 SVGEGT, per germline. Trimming removed 7 bases from V and 4 bases from J, with 13 bases in between. The CDR3 nucleotides read TGTGCCAGCATATGGGAGAGAGGCACTGAAGCTTTCTTT. Translating it yields CASIWERGTEAFF.

This clonotype was found many times. This chain uses TRBV7-9 with TRBJ1-6; no reliable D call. This CDR3 contains 15 residues. CDR1 is SEHNR, CDR2 FQNEAQ, per germline (reference sequence). The V end lost 1 base, the J end lost 6 bases, and 10 bases lay between the germline ends. The CDR3 DNA is TGTGCCAGCAGCTTAGGGGCAGGAGGTAATTCACCCCTCCACTTT. This encodes CASSLGAGGNSPLHF. The full variable domain, rest sourced from reference TRBV7-9 and TRBJ1-6, is DTGVSQNPRHKITKRGQNVTFRCDPISEHNRLYWYRQTLGQGPEFLTYFQNEAQLEKSRLLSDRFSAERPKGSFSTLEIQRTEQGDSAMYLCASSLGAGGNSPLHFGNGTRLTVT.

This chain links TRBV18 with TRBJ2-7; 10 bases are shared with TRBD2. This CDR3 is built from 15 residues. The germline gives CDR1 KGHSH, CDR2 LQKENI. The J segment lost 7 bases and the V segment lost 6 bases, leaving 12 bases of the junction unmatched. CDR3 coding DNA: TGTGCCAGCTCGGATGTAGCGGGAGGCCCTGGGGAGCAGTACTTC. It encodes CASSDVAGGPGEQYF.

This clonotype was detected many times. The V and J genes are TRBV24-1 and TRBJ2-1, with D unresolved. The CDR3 has 14 residues. Germline V gene lookup returns CDR1 KGHDR and CDR2 SFDVKD. V lost 1 base, J lost 7 bases, and 10 bases lay in between. This chain's CDR3 is CATSDFEATNEQFF. The DNA for the CDR3 is TGTGCCACCAGTGATTTCGAGGCCACAAATGAGCAGTTCTTC.

In its sample, this clonotype ranks as medium-sized (0.01 to 0.1%). This chain uses TRBV29-1 with TRBJ2-5, with 8 nucleotides matching TRBD1. There are 14 residues in the CDR3. Looked up from germline, CDR1 is SQVTM and CDR2 is ANQGSEA. With V trimmed by 5 bases and J by 2 bases, 7 bases remained unmatched. CDR3 residues: CSVPLGQGQETQYF. The CDR3 bases are TGCAGCGTTCCCCTTGGACAGGGACAAGAGACCCAGTACTTC.

This clonotype was seen at least ten times. The DNA of the CDR3 is TGTGCCACCCTTCAGAGATCTGGGGCCAACGTCCTGACTTTC. Protein sequence: CATLQRSGANVLTF. The chain combines TRBV27 with TRBJ2-6; D unclear. The germline V gene encodes CDR1 MNHEY and CDR2 SMNVEV (reference sequence). Trimming took 10 bases from V and 1 from J, leaving 11 bases between them. The CDR3 runs 14 residues. Combining the CDR3 with reference TRBV27 and TRBJ2-6 gives the whole variable domain EAQVTQNPRYLITVTGKKLTVTCSQNMNHEYMSWYRQDPGLGLRQIYYSMNVEVTDKGDVPEGYKVSRKEKRNFPLILESPSPNQTSLYFCATLQRSGANVLTFGAGSRLTVL.

This clonotype was seen many times. The gene calls are TRBV12-3 or TRBV12-4 and TRBJ2-2; D call uncertain. Trimming left V 7 bases short and J 2 bases short, with 8 bases between. The CDR3 runs 13 residues. The CDR3 spells CASIRQNTGELFF. CDR3 nucleotide sequence: TGTGCCAGCATTAGACAAAACACCGGGGAGCTGTTTTTT.

The chain uses TRBV23-1 and TRBJ2-3; no firm D call. TRBV23-1 is an open reading frame whose function is uncertain. The V gene lost 0 bases and the J gene lost 2 bases, with 15 bases spanning the gap. This CDR3 comprises 17 residues. CDR3 in DNA: TGCGCCAGCAGTCAATCAAGGTGGCAGACAACCACAGATACGCAGTATTTT. Translation: CASSQSRWQTTTDTQYF.